This TCR beta chain was recovered during a study of OX40 agonist ivuxolimab in advanced cancers. Study-level background: As their treatment, patients were administered ivuxolimab, an agonistic anti-OX40 (CD134) antibody. Partial responses were achieved by three patients, one with hepatocellular carcinoma and two with cutaneous melanoma.

Looked up from germline, CDR1 is SEHNR and CDR2 is FQNEAQ (reference sequence). CDR3 size: 11 residues. Trimming took off 5 bases at V and 7 bases at J, with 7 bases between the two ends. This table comes from immunoSEQ multiplex PCR, and its TCRdb copy is limited to in-frame clones, with some not included. The sample holds fewer than 50,000 clones, approximately 91% seen once. This material consisted of CD4+ or CD8+ T cells sorted from blood, taken in a trial of the OX40 agonist ivuxolimab. The TCR sequence derives from an adult with an advanced solid tumor such as melanoma, head and neck, liver or kidney cancer. The J gene is TRBJ2-3, the V gene TRBV7-9; D gene unclear. The CDR3 DNA follows: TGTGCCAGCAGCCCCGACAATACGCAGTATTTT. It encodes CASSPDNTQYF.